This T cell receptor (beta chain) was captured in a study of T cell responses to AZD1222 COVID-19 vaccine. For the study at large: Some second doses came at about 4 weeks and others at about 12 weeks; these were pooled.

A remark on this clone: No antigen is known for it.

Deletions cut 2 bases from V and 6 bases from J, with 14 bases between. The V gene's germline CDR1 is GTSNPN and CDR2 SVGIG (reference sequence). This CDR3 has 14 amino acids. This table comes from immunoSEQ multiplex PCR, and its TCRdb copy is limited to in-frame clones, with some not included. The sample lists 100,000 or so clones, 70% to 90% occurring once. Study conclusions and caveats: In a largely white British group with more females than males, clonal diversity was possibly underestimated. Spike-specific TCR breadth and depth went up after people got two AZD1222 doses.

Material: peripheral blood, obtained on day 0 of AZD1222 vaccination. The receptor was derived from an adult in good health. This chain joins TRBV30 and TRBJ1-3; unclear D gene. The CDR3 bases are TGTGCCTGGAGTCTCACAGTAGACTCAAACACCATATATTTT. Its protein product is CAWSLTVDSNTIYF. The variable domain in full, with the rest retrieved from reference TRBV30 and TRBJ1-3, is SQTIHQWPATLVQPVGSPLSLECTVEGTSNPNLYWYRQAAGRGLQLLFYSVGIGQISSEVPQNLSASRPQDRQFILSSKKLLLSDSGFYLCAWSLTVDSNTIYFGEGSWLTVV.